This T cell receptor (beta chain) was obtained from a study of blood T cell repertoires in COVID-19. The assay was immunoSEQ multiplex PCR, and TCRdb's table has in-frame clones only and misses some. This sample has more than 85,000 clones, with around 85% found just once. V dropped 5 bases and J dropped 4; count of bases not matched to a gene: 8. The length of the CDR3 is 15 residues. Looked up from germline, CDR1 is LNHNV and CDR2 is YYDKDF (reference sequence). The chain carries TRBV15 and TRBJ1-2; TRBD1 aligns across 9 bases. The TCR originated in a woman aged 45-60 years who had recovered from COVID-19. Sequencing was done on a sample of PBMCs or T cells enriched from blood (not recorded which). The CDR3 here is CATSPTGGFSYGYTF. Written as DNA, the CDR3 is TGTGCCACCAGCCCTACAGGGGGCTTTAGCTATGGCTACACCTTC.